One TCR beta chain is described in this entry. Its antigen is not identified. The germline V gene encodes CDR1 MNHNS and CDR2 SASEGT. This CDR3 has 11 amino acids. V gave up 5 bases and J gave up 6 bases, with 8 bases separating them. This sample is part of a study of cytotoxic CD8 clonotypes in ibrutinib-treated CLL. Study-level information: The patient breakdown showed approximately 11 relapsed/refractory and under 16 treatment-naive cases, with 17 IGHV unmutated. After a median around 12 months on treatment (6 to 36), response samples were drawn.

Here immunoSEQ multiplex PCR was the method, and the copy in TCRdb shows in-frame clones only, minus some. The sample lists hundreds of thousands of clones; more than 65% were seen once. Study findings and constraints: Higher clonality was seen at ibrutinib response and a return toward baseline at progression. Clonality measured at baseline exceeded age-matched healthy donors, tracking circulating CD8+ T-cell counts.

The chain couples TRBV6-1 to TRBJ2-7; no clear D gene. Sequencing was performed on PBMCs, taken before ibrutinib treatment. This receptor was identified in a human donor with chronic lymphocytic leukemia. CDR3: CASSPRPEQYF. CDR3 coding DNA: TGTGCCAGCAGTCCCCGGCCCGAGCAGTACTTC.